This TCR beta chain derives from a study of CD8 T cells in Susac syndrome. Study findings and constraints: The study's TCR sequencing and HLA analysis drew on a certain number of individuals. That number was acknowledged as relatively small.

TCR beta sequencing covered blood CD8+ and CD4+ T cells. Patients with stable or active relapsing-remitting disease, all of them treatment-naive, made up the multiple sclerosis controls. In regard to this clonotype: The antigen is unknown.

An input of about 0.5 to 1 ug of RNA was subjected to reverse transcription using random hexamers. Across 54 Vbeta and 13 Jbeta, TCR beta CDR3 was amplified with immunoSEQ multiplex PCR. One entry per CDR3 protein, called by TCRdb with MiXCR from the immunoSEQ multiplex PCR reads. The sample records 77,000 or so distinct CDR3 sequences, over 85% being singletons. This receptor was obtained from a human donor with multiple sclerosis. The specimen was CD8+ T cells from PBMCs.

DNA for the CDR3: TGTGCCAGCAGCTCGCGGGACAGACGGGAAAAACTGTTTTTT. This codes for CASSSRDRREKLFF. The chain joins TRBV13 to TRBJ1-4, with 7 nucleotides matching TRBD1. The CDR3 has 14 residues. With V trimmed by 4 bases and J by 8 bases, 7 bases remained unmatched. Germline assignment: CDR1 PRHDT and CDR2 FYEKMQ (reference sequence).